This T cell receptor beta chain was captured in a study of post-analysis software for immune sequencing data. The CDR3 covers 17 residues. V dropped 2 bases and J dropped 3 bases, with 17 bases sitting between them. Built from TCR beta cDNA, the libraries had unique molecular identifiers in them. Each batch of roughly 1 to 11 million T cells produced 450,000 to 500,000 cDNA molecules. TCRdb passed the PCR reads through MiXCR, listing each CDR3 protein once. Seen here are approximately 570,000 distinct CDR3 sequences, roughly 45% observed once, and the top ten hold more than 1.5%. Study findings and constraints: Five TRBV segments, including TRBV5-6, TRBV5-1 and TRBV20-1, were more frequent in patients than controls. The F measure placed samples prepared in the same batch into strongly shared clusters. Diversity measured as normalized Chao1 was significantly lower in multiple sclerosis patients than in controls.

Note on this clonotype: Its antigen is unknown.

The specimen was blood. The receptor was isolated from a girl between 10 and 17 years old with multiple sclerosis. This sequence joins TRBV12-3 or TRBV12-4 and TRBJ1-5; the D gene is possibly TRBD1 (5 bases). The chain's CDR3 is CASSLRLSGGANQPQHF. The CDR3 nucleotides read TGTGCCAGCAGTTTACGTTTGTCCGGAGGGGCCAATCAGCCCCAGCATTTT.